Shown below are 14 T cell receptor beta chains from a single sample sequenced in a study of technical replicates of blood from a handful of donors. Method: immunoSEQ multiplex PCR; TCRdb's copy keeps in-frame clones and lacks some. This table has some 87,000 clones, 96% appearing once. The sequenced material came from T cells isolated from PBMCs. The receptors shown here come from a human donor in good health.

The genes are TRBV14 and TRBJ2-2; D gene ambiguous. The CDR3 is 15 residues long. Deletions cut 4 bases from V and 0 bases from J, with 9 bases between. The germline V gene has CDR1 SGHDN and CDR2 FVKESK. The CDR3 protein is CASSPEMSNTGELFF. The CDR3 nucleotides read TGTGCCAGCAGCCCTGAGATGTCGAACACCGGGGAGCTGTTTTTT.

The J gene is TRBJ1-2, the V gene TRBV28; D is possibly TRBD1 (6 bases). With 5 bases removed from V and 3 bases from J, the gap between germline ends came to 10 bases. The CDR3 covers 13 residues. Germline V CDR1 and CDR2: MDHEN, SYDVKM. The CDR3 coding sequence is TGTGCCAGCAGTCGTCCAGGGGACTATGGCTACACCTTC. Encoded protein: CASSRPGDYGYTF.

The chain employs TRBV15 and TRBJ2-6, with a tentative D call TRBD1 (5 bases). Looked up from germline, CDR1 is LNHNV and CDR2 is YYDKDF (reference sequence). The CDR3 loop spans 15 amino acids. V was trimmed by 11 bases and J by 0 bases, leaving 14 bases between them. The DNA of the CDR3 is TGTGCCGAAATTACAGGCATCTCTGGGGCCAACGTCCTGACTTTC. It translates to CAEITGISGANVLTF.

V gene TRBV19 combines with J gene TRBJ1-1; 7 nucleotides align to TRBD1. The germline CDR1 and CDR2 sequences are LNHDA and SQIVND (reference sequence). The CDR3 totals 14 residues. The J segment lost 4 bases and the V segment lost 7 bases, leaving 9 bases of the junction unmatched. CDR3 sequence: CASTQTGPSTEAFF. CDR3 sequence (DNA): TGTGCCAGTACCCAGACAGGGCCATCCACTGAAGCTTTCTTT.

V usage is TRBV4-3 and J usage is TRBJ2-7; the D is unclear. The V end was cut by 0 bases, the J end by 3 bases, with 6 bases between. The CDR3 is made up of 13 amino acids. Germline V CDR1 and CDR2: LGHNA, YSLEER. As DNA, the CDR3 is TGCGCCAGCAGCCAAGATCTCCGCTACGAGCAGTACTTC. Its protein product is CASSQDLRYEQYF.

This clone appeared a single time. The rearrangement uses TRBV9 and TRBJ1-1, with D perhaps matching TRBD1 (5 bases). Trimming cost V 3 bases and J 3 bases, with 12 bases left between them. Germline-derived CDR1 and CDR2 are SGDLS and YYNGEE. This CDR3 spans 14 amino acids. CDR3 nucleotide sequence: TGTGCCAGCAGCGCGGGGGGGGACTACACTGAAGCTTTCTTT. Translated, it gives CASSAGGDYTEAFF.

A single count supports this clone. The J gene is TRBJ2-6, the V gene TRBV7-7; no reliable D call. From germline, CDR1 is SSHAT and CDR2 FNYEAQ (reference sequence). This CDR3 comprises 17 residues. Trimming left V 0 bases short and J 0 bases short, with 9 bases between. CDR3: CASSLALGDSGANVLTF. The CDR3 bases are TGTGCCAGCAGCTTAGCGCTTGGAGACTCTGGGGCCAACGTCCTGACTTTC.

The V gene is TRBV2, the J gene TRBJ1-5; TRBD1 matches at 7 bases. The germline gives CDR1 SNHLY, CDR2 FYNNEI. Trimming took 4 bases from V and 12 from J; bases not matched to a gene: 9. The CDR3 loop spans 13 amino acids. The CDR3 protein is CASSVPSTGFQHF. CDR3 in DNA: TGTGCCAGCAGTGTCCCGTCGACAGGGTTCCAGCATTTT. Full variable domain (rest looked up from reference TRBV2 and TRBJ1-5): EPEVTQTPSHQVTQMGQEVILRCVPISNHLYFYWYRQILGQKVEFLVSFYNNEISEKSEIFDDQFSVERPDGSNFTLKIRSTKLEDSAMYFCASSVPSTGFQHFGDGTRLSIL.

The gene calls are TRBV5-6 and TRBJ1-4; D is ambiguous. V lost 2 bases and J 4 bases, leaving 12 bases between the germline ends. Germline V gene lookup returns CDR1 SGHDT and CDR2 YYEEEE. The CDR3 spans 15 residues. The CDR3 region is CASSFNQRINEKLFF. The CDR3 DNA is TGTGCCAGCAGCTTCAATCAGAGGATTAATGAAAAACTGTTTTTT.

The V gene is TRBV30, the J gene TRBJ2-7; TRBD1 might be the D (5 bases). Trimming pared 5 bases from V and 0 bases from J, leaving 8 bases between. Germline loops: CDR1 GTSNPN, CDR2 SVGIG (reference sequence). The CDR3 has 12 residues. In DNA, the CDR3 is TGTGCCTGGTCGACAGTCTCCTACGAGCAGTACTTC. It translates to CAWSTVSYEQYF.

This chain links TRBV7-9 with TRBJ2-2, with TRBD1 matching 7 bases. Germline CDR1 is SEHNR and CDR2 is FQNEAQ (reference sequence). This CDR3 comprises 14 residues. After removal of 4 bases from V and 5 bases from J, the junction contained 4 bases not matched to a gene. For the CDR3, the DNA is TGTGCCAGCAGCTCGTACAGGGGAACCGGGGAGCTGTTTTTT. Amino acid sequence: CASSSYRGTGELFF.

The genes are TRBV5-6 and TRBJ2-7, with 12 bases matching TRBD2. The germline CDR1 and CDR2 sequences are SGHDT and YYEEEE. The CDR3 covers 17 residues. V gave up 0 bases and J gave up 1 base; unmatched junction bases: 5. CDR3 sequence (DNA): TGTGCCAGCAGCTTGGAGGCGACTAGCGGGAGTTCCTACGAGCAGTACTTC. It encodes CASSLEATSGSSYEQYF.

The gene calls are TRBV30 and TRBJ1-2; possible D gene TRBD1, 5 bases. The CDR3 is made up of 11 amino acids. CDR1 and CDR2 from the germline V gene are GTSNPN and SVGIG (reference sequence). The V end was cut by 6 bases, the J end by 8 bases, with 13 bases between. CDR3 DNA: TGTGCCTGCTCCAGGGTTGGAGGCTACACCTTC. Translating gives CACSRVGGYTF.

DNA for the CDR3: TGTGCCAGCGGTGGTGGGACAGGGGCCTACAATGAGCAGTTCTTC. Translating gives CASGGGTGAYNEQFF. The chain couples TRBV6-1 to TRBJ2-1; 10 bases match TRBD1. The trim removed 8 bases at V and 2 bases at J, leaving 6 bases unmatched. The CDR3 runs to 15 residues. In germline, CDR1 is MNHNS, CDR2 SASEGT.